This paragraph reports one TCR beta chain. This specimen belongs to a study of blood T cell repertoires in COVID-19. Study overall: Sites across the United States, Italy and Spain contributed samples from acute and convalescent COVID-19. The cDNA or gDNA used as material had been derived from T cells, B-cell-depleted T cells, or PBMCs.

Authors' processing steps: For nucleated cells, counts were estimated from reference gene primer amplification. Profiled with immunoSEQ multiplex PCR; TCRdb holds only in-frame clones, not every one. V and J calls plus clone size are reproduced from that table; the DNA served to infer D and trimming. Of 200,000 to 250,000 clones listed, about 83% are singletons. V lost 3 bases, J lost 1 base, and 9 bases stayed unmatched. The CDR3 is 17 residues long. Germline V CDR1 and CDR2: KGHSH, LQKENI. This TCR was recovered from a man aged 45-65 years with acute or convalescent COVID-19. The chain links TRBV18 to TRBJ1-1; 9 positions agree with TRBD1. Sequenced sample: peripheral blood. As DNA, the CDR3 is TGTGCCAGCTCACCGAGGGGATGGGACAGGGCGAACACTGAAGCTTTCTTT. This sequence encodes CASSPRGWDRANTEAFF.